The rows below give T cell receptor beta chains drawn from one sample of a study of tumour-infiltrating T cells in Burkitt lymphoma. Sequencing was performed with immunoSEQ multiplex PCR; in TCRdb, only in-frame clones are kept and a portion is missing. The sample shows roughly 8,500 clones, less than 65% of them seen only once. The sequencing input was tumor tissue. These TCRs come from a human donor with diffuse large B-cell lymphoma. Each CDR3 is given with its conserved first and last residue.

CASRSDVTDTQYF	13	TRBV10-2	TRBJ2-3
CASSSRLRSRGTGELFF	17	TRBV27	TRBJ2-2
CASSLGRFSNTEAFF	15	TRBV11-2	TRBJ1-1
CASSLDRIYEQYF	13	TRBV4-1	TRBJ2-7
CASSLEGQTNTEAFF	15	TRBV5-1	TRBJ1-1
CASSTGQGSNQPQHF	15	TRBV19	TRBJ1-5
CASSLGLYGYTF	12	TRBV5-1	TRBJ1-2
CASSIVETAYATEAFF	16	TRBV19	TRBJ1-1
CASSPGQGLYSNQPQHF	17	TRBV19	TRBJ1-5
CASSGGDRGPYGYTF	15	TRBV2	TRBJ1-2
CASSIGLAGGYEQYF	15	TRBV19	TRBJ2-7
CASSARQGASTDTQYF	16	TRBV6-1	TRBJ2-3
CASSLDVGDTEAFF	14	TRBV7-9	TRBJ1-1
CASGRTSGGEQFF	13	TRBV19	TRBJ2-1
CASSPRPNGNTEAFF	15	TRBV5-1	TRBJ1-1
CASSLGQGNEKLFF	14	TRBV5-1	TRBJ1-4
CASSVGTGRGQPQHF	15	TRBV18	TRBJ1-5
CASSEWLGGGNYGYTF	16	TRBV6-1	TRBJ1-2
CASSLSHLTSLRAGELFF	18	TRBV27	TRBJ2-2
CASSEDGAGANVLTF	15	TRBV2	TRBJ2-6
CASRGARLFF	10	TRBV28	TRBJ1-2
CASSLSGGASGELFF	15	TRBV28	TRBJ2-2
CASSGFLGRVVHEQYF	16	TRBV11-2	TRBJ2-7
CAITKKGNTEAFF	13	TRBV10-3	TRBJ1-1
CAWSVQGGPRPLHF	14	TRBV30	TRBJ1-6
CASSRQDVAFF	11	TRBV28	TRBJ1-1
CASSGTYNQPQHF	13	TRBV18	TRBJ1-5